This T cell receptor beta chain was found in a study of CD8 T cells in ankylosing spondylitis. Study-wide results and caveats: In peripheral blood, disease-linked CD8+ clones occurred at relatively low frequencies. Roughly 8 highly homologous variants made up a TCR beta motif that seemed to typify ankylosing spondylitis blood. Both synovial fluid and blood in reactive arthritis had previously been reported to carry some motif variants. Reports say disease-linked clones showed up significantly more in matched ankylosing spondylitis synovial fluid.

The V end lost 3 bases, the J end lost 0 bases, and 8 bases lay between the germline ends. The CDR3 has 14 amino acids. Per germline, CDR1 SEHNR and CDR2 FQNEAQ (reference sequence). Quantitative 5'-RACE was performed with molecular barcodes, and it yielded the TCR beta libraries. A single record per CDR3 protein comes from TCRdb applying MiXCR to the 5' RACE reads. The sample consists of around 430,000 distinct CDR3 sequences, approximately 17% of them appearing once. Points on this clonotype: Its antigen remains unidentified.

The chain links TRBV7-9 to TRBJ1-2, with D uncertain. Sequencing used blood, either unsorted or a sorted T cell fraction (not recorded which). The receptor was derived from a male donor with ankylosing spondylitis. Written as DNA, the CDR3 is TGTGCCAGCAGCTTGGGAGGGCCTAACTATGGCTACACCTTC. This codes for CASSLGGPNYGYTF.